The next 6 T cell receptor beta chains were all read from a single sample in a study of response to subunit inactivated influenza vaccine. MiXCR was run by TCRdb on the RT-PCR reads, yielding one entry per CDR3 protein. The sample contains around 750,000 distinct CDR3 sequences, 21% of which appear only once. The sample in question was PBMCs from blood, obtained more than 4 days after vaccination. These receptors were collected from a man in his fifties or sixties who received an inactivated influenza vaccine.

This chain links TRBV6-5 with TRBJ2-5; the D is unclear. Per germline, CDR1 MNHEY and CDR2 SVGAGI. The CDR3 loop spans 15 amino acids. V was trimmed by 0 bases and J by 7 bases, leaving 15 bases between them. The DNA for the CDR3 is TGTGCCAGCAGTTACTCCGAGGACGGTTCCGGGACCCAGTACTTC. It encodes CASSYSEDGSGTQYF.

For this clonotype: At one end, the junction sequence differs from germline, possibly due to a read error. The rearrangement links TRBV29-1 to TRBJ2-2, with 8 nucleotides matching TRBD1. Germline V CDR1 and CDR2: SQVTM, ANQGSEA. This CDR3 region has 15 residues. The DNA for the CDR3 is TGCAGCGTTGAATTATCGGGACAGGAAACCGGGGGGCTGTTTTTT. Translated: CSVELSGQETGGLFF.

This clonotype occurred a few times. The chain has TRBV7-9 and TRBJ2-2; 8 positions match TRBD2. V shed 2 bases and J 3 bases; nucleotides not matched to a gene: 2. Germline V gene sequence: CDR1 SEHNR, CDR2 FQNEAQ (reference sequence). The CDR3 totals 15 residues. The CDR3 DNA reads TGTGCCAGCAGCTTAACAGCGGGAGACACCGGGGAGCTGTTTTTT. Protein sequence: CASSLTAGDTGELFF.

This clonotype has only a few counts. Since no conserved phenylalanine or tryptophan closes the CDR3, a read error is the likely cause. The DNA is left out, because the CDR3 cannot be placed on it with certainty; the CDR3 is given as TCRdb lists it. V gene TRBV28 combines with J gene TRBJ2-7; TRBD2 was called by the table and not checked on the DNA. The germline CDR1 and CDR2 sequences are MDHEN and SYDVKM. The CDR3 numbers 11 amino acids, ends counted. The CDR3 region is CASSSGTRTLY.

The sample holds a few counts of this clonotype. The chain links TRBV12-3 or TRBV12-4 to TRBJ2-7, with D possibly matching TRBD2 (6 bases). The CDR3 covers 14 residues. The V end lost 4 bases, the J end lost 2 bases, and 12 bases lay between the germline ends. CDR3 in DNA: TGTGCCAGCAGTTCCCACGGGGGAACCTACGAGCAGTACTTC. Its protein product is CASSSHGGTYEQYF.

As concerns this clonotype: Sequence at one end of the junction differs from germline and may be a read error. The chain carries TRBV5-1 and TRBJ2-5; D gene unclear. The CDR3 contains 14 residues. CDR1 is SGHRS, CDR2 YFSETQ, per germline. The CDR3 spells CASSPTGVQETQYF. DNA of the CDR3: TGTGCCAGCAGCCCCACCGGCGTCCAAGAGACCCAGTACTTC.